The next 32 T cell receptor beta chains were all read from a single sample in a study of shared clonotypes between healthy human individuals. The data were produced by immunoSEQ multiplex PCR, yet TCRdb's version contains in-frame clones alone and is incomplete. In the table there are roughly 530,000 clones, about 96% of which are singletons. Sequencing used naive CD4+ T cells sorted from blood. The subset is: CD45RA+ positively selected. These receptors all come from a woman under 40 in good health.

CDR3 sequence: CASSIAAGQGPNTGELFF. The CDR3 region has the DNA TGTGCCAGTAGTATAGCCGCGGGACAGGGACCGAACACCGGGGAGCTGTTTTTT. This chain links TRBV19 with TRBJ2-2, with TRBD1 matching over 9 bases. Germline V gives CDR1 LNHDA, CDR2 SQIVND (reference sequence). The J segment lost 0 bases and the V segment lost 1 base, leaving 6 bases of the junction unmatched. The CDR3 is made up of 18 amino acids.

In DNA form, the CDR3 reads TGTGCCTGGACCTTGGGACGAAACTACGAGCAGTACTTC. The encoded protein is CAWTLGRNYEQYF. J is TRBJ2-7 and V is TRBV30; D tentatively fits TRBD1 or TRBD2 (5 bases each). With 4 bases removed from V and 3 bases from J, the gap between germline ends came to 13 bases. The germline V gene has CDR1 GTSNPN and CDR2 SVGIG (reference sequence). This CDR3 is built from 13 residues.

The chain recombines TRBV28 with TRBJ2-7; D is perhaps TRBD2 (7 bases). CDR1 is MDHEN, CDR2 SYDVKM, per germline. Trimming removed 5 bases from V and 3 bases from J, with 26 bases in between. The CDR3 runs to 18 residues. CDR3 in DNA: TGTGCCAGCAGTAGACCTGGGGGGGCGCGGGGGCGACTCTACGAGCAGTACTTC. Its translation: CASSRPGGARGRLYEQYF.

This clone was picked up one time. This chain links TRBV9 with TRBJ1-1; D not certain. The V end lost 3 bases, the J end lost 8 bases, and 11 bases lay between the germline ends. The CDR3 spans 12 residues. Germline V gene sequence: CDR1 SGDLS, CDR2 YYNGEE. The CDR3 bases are TGTGCCAGCAGCGCTTATTACGGGGAAGCTTTCTTT. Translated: CASSAYYGEAFF.

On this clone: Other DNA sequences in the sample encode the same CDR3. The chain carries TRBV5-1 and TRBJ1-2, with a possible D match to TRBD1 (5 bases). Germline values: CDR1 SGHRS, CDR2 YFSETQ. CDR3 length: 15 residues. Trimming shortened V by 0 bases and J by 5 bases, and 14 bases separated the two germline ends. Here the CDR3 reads CASSLAGGTGYGYTF. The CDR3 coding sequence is TGCGCCAGCAGCTTGGCGGGAGGGACGGGATATGGCTACACCTTC.

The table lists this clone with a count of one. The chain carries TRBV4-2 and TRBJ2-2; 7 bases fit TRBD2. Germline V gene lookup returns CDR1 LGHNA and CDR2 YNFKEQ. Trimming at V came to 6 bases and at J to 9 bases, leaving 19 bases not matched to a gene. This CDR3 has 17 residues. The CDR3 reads CASSFGKGGGIERELFF. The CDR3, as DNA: TGTGCCAGCAGTTTCGGAAAGGGCGGGGGAATAGAGAGGGAGCTGTTTTTT.

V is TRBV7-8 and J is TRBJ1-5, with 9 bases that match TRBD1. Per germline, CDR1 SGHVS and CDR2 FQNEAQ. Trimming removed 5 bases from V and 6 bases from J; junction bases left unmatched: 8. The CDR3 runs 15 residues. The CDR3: CASSRRDRATQPQHF. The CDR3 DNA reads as TGTGCCAGCAGCCGCCGGGACAGGGCGACTCAGCCCCAGCATTTT.

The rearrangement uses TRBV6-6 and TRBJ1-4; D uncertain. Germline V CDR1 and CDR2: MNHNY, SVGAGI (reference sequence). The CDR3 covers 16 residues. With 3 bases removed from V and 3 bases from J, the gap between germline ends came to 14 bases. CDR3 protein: CASSYPGIGANEKLFF. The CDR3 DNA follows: TGTGCCAGCAGTTATCCCGGGATTGGTGCTAATGAAAAACTGTTTTTT.

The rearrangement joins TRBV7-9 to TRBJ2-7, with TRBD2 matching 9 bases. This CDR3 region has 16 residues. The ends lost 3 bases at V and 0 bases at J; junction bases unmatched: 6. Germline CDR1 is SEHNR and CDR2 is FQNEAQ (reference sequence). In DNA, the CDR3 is TGTGCCAGCAGCTTTGGCGGGAGGGGAAGCTCCTACGAGCAGTACTTC. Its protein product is CASSFGGRGSSYEQYF.

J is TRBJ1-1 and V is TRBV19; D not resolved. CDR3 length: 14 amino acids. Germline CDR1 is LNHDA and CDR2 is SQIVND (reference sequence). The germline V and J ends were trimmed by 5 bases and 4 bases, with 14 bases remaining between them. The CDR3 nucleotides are TGTGCCAGTAGTGTCCCGGTGGGATTCACTGAAGCTTTCTTT. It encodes CASSVPVGFTEAFF.

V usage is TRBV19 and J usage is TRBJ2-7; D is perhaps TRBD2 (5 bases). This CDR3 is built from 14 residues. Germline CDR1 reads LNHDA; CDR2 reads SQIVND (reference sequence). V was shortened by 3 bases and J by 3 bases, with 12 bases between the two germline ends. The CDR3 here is CASSMKAVHYEQYF. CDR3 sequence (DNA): TGTGCCAGTAGTATGAAAGCGGTCCACTACGAGCAGTACTTC.

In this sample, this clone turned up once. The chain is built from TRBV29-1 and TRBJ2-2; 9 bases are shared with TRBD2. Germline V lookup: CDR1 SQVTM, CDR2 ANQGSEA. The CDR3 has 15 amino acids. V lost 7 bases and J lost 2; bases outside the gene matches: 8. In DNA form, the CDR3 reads TGCAGCGCCTCAACGACTAGCGGCAACACCGGGGAGCTGTTTTTT. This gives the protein CSASTTSGNTGELFF.

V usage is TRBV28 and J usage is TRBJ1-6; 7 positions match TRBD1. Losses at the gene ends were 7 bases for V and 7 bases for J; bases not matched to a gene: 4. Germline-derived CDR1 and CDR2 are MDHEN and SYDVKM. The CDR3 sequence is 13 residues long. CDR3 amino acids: CASTGQLNSPLHF. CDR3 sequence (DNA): TGTGCCAGCACGGGACAGCTGAATTCACCCCTCCACTTT.

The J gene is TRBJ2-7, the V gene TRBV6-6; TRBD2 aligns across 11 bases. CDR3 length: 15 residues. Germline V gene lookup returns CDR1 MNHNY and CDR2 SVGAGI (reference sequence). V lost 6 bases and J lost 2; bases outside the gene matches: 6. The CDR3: CASSTTSGSTYEQYF. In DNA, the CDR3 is TGTGCCAGCAGCACAACTAGCGGGAGTACCTACGAGCAGTACTTC.

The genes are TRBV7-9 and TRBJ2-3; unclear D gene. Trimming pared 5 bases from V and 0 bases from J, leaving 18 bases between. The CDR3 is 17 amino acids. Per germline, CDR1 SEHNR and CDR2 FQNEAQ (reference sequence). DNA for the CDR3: TGTGCCAGCAGCCCCGGAGTTCCCCAGCCTAGCACAGATACGCAGTATTTT. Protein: CASSPGVPQPSTDTQYF.

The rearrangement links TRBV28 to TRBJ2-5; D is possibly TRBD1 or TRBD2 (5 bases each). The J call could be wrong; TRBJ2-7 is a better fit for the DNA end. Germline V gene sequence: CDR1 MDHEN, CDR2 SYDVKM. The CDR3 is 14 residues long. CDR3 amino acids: CASSSGTLSDEQYF. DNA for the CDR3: TGTGCCAGCAGTTCCGGGACCCTGAGCGACGAGCAGTACTTC.

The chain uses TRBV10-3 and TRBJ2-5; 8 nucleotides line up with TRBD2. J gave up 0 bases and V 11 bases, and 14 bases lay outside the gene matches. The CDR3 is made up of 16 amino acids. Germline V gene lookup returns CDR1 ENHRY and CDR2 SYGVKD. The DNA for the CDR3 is TGTGCCCCGACGGGCGGCGGGAGGCGGTACCAAGAGACCCAGTACTTC. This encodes CAPTGGGRRYQETQYF.

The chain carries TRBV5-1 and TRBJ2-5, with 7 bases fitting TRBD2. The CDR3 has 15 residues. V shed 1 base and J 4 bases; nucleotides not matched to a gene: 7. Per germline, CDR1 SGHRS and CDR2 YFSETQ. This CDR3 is CASSLWRERGETQYF. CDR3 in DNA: TGCGCCAGCAGCTTGTGGCGGGAGAGAGGAGAGACCCAGTACTTC.

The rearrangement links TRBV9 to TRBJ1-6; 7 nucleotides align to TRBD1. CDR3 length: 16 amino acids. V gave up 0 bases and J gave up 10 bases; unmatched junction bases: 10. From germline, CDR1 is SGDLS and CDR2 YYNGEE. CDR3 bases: TGTGCCAGCAGCGTAGAGGGACAGTTTACGAGCTCACCCCTCCACTTT. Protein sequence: CASSVEGQFTSSPLHF.

The CDR3 DNA reads as TGTGCCAGCAGTTCTCAGCCGAACACTGAAGCTTTCTTT. Amino acid sequence: CASSSQPNTEAFF. V is TRBV2 and J is TRBJ1-1, with D uncertain. Trimming took 5 bases from V and 1 from J, leaving 8 bases between them. Germline values: CDR1 SNHLY, CDR2 FYNNEI. The CDR3 totals 13 residues. Complete variable domain (other parts from reference TRBV2 and TRBJ1-1): EPEVTQTPSHQVTQMGQEVILRCVPISNHLYFYWYRQILGQKVEFLVSFYNNEISEKSEIFDDQFSVERPDGSNFTLKIRSTKLEDSAMYFCASSSQPNTEAFFGQGTRLTVV.

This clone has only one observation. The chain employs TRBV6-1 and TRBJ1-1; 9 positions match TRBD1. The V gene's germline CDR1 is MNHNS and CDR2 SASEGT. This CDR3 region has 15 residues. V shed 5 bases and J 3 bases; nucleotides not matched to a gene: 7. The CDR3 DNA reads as TGTGCCAGCAGTAAACAGGGGGCGTTTCACACTGAAGCTTTCTTT. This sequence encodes CASSKQGAFHTEAFF.

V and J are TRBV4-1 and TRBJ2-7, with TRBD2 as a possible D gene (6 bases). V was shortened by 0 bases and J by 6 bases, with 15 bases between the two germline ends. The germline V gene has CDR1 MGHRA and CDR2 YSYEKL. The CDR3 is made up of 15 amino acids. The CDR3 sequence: CASSQDSWDSVEQYF. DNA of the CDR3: TGCGCCAGCAGCCAAGATTCCTGGGACTCCGTCGAGCAGTACTTC.

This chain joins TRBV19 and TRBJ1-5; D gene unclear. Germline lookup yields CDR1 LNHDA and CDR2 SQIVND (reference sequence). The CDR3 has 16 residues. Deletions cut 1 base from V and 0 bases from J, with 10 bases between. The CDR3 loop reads CASSIGVGISNQPQHF. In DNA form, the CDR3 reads TGTGCCAGTAGTATAGGAGTAGGCATTAGCAATCAGCCCCAGCATTTT.

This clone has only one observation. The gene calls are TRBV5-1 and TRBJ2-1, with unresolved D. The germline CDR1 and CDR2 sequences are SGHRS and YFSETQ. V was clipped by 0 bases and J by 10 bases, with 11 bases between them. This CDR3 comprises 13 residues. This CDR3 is CASSLVNFDEQFF. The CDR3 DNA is TGCGCCAGCAGCTTGGTAAACTTCGACGAGCAGTTCTTC.

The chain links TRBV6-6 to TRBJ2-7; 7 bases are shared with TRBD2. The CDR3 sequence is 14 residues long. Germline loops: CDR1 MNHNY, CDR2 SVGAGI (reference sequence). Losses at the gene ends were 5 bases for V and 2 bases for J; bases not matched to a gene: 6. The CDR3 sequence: CASSTAGTPYEQYF. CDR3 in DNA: TGTGCCAGCAGTACAGCGGGGACCCCCTACGAGCAGTACTTC.

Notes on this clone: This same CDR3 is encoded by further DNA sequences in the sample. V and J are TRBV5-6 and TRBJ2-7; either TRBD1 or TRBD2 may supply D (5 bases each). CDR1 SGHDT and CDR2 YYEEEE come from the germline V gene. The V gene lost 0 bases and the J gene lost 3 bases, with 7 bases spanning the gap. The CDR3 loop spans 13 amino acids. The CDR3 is CASSLVGGYEQYF. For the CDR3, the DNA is TGTGCCAGCAGCTTGGTTGGGGGCTACGAGCAGTACTTC.

The CDR3 DNA sequence: TGTGCCACCAGCAGAGATCTGGCAGGCTTCTACGAGCAGTACTTC. It encodes CATSRDLAGFYEQYF. The chain combines TRBV15 with TRBJ2-7; D is unresolved. CDR3 length equals 15 residues. Germline-derived CDR1 and CDR2 are LNHNV and YYDKDF (reference sequence). Trimming removed 0 bases at V and 3 bases at J, with 12 bases between. The full variable domain, its missing parts supplied by reference TRBV15 and TRBJ2-7, is DAMVIQNPRYQVTQFGKPVTLSCSQTLNHNVMYWYQQKSSQAPKLLFHYYDKDFNNEADTPDNFQSRRPNTSFCFLDIRSPGLGDTAMYLCATSRDLAGFYEQYFGPGTRLTVT.

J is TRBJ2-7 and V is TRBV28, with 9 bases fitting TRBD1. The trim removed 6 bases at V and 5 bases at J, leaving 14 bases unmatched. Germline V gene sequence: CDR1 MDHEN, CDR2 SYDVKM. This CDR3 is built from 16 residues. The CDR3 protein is CASSASGDRGAHEQYF. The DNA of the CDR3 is TGTGCCAGCAGCGCTTCCGGCGACAGGGGGGCCCACGAGCAGTACTTC.

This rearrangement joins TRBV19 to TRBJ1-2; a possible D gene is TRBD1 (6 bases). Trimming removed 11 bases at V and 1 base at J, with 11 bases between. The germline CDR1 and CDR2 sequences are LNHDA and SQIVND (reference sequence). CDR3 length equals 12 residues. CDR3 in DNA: TGTGCCGCATGGGACATTAACTATGGCTACACCTTC. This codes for CAAWDINYGYTF.

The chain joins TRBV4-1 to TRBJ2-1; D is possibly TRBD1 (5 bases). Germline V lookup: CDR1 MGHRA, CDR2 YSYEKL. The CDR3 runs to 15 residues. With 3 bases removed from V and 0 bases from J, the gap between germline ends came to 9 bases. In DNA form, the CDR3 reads TGCGCCAGCAGCCAGGACACTAACTCCTACAATGAGCAGTTCTTC. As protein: CASSQDTNSYNEQFF.

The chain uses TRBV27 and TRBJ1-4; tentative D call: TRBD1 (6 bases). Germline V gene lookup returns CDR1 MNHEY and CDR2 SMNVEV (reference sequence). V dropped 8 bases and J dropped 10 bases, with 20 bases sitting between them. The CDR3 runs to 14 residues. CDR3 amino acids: CASSRTGPTSKLFF. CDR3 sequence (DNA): TGTGCCAGCTCCAGAACAGGGCCCACGTCAAAACTGTTTTTT.

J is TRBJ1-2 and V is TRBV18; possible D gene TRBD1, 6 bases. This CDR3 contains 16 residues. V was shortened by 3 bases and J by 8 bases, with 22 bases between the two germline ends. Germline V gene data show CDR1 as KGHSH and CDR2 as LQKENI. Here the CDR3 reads CASSPAGEGAWYGYTF. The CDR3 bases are TGTGCCAGCTCACCGGCAGGGGAAGGTGCGTGGTACGGCTACACCTTC.